Listed below are T cell receptor beta chains from one sample, sequenced in a study of post-analysis software for immune sequencing data. TCRdb called the PCR reads again in MiXCR, with one record for every CDR3 protein. The data hold hundreds of thousands of distinct CDR3 sequences, with 55% to 60% observed a single time. Source material: blood. Source of these receptors: a girl aged 2-15 years with multiple sclerosis. Both conserved end residues are part of each CDR3. The order of the fields is CDR3 protein, clone size, D gene, V gene. A D gene is named only where the DNA matches it firmly. Only part of the rows carry a size: once, few, many, or a class if the clone is expanded.

CDR3aa: CSVAGILYEQYF
abundance: NA
d_gene: TRBD2
v_gene: TRBV20-1

CDR3aa: CASSPYTGTSDETQYF
abundance: NA
d_gene: TRBD2
v_gene: TRBV7-8

CDR3aa: CASSEGPLIYGYTF
abundance: NA
d_gene: NA
v_gene: TRBV6-1

CDR3aa: CASSLERDKDEYGYTF
abundance: NA
d_gene: NA
v_gene: TRBV7-6

CDR3aa: CASSKGAAGVNEKLFF
abundance: NA
d_gene: NA
v_gene: TRBV6-1

CDR3aa: CASDPDRGRVGTGELFF
abundance: once
d_gene: TRBD1
v_gene: TRBV7-6

CDR3aa: CSVVTSNQPQHF
abundance: few
d_gene: NA
v_gene: TRBV29-1

CDR3aa: CATSRGDEQFF
abundance: NA
d_gene: NA
v_gene: TRBV15

CDR3aa: CASTNRDRDFSGANVLTF
abundance: NA
d_gene: TRBD1
v_gene: TRBV12-3/TRBV12-4

CDR3aa: CASSPLGAGTEAFF
abundance: few
d_gene: NA
v_gene: TRBV27

CDR3aa: CASSQDTGGYGYTF
abundance: few
d_gene: NA
v_gene: TRBV3-1

CDR3aa: CATSGRGTDTQYF
abundance: NA
d_gene: TRBD2
v_gene: TRBV15

CDR3aa: CASSFQTGRLETQYF
abundance: few
d_gene: TRBD1
v_gene: TRBV7-9

CDR3aa: CAGSLGGLAKNIQYF
abundance: NA
d_gene: NA
v_gene: TRBV7-9

CDR3aa: CASSELGKRYEQYF
abundance: NA
d_gene: NA
v_gene: TRBV2

CDR3aa: CASRTSGSYNEQFF
abundance: few
d_gene: TRBD2
v_gene: TRBV7-2

CDR3aa: CASVEGEKLTEAFF
abundance: few
d_gene: NA
v_gene: TRBV5-1

CDR3aa: CSVDLDRAQETQYF
abundance: few
d_gene: TRBD1
v_gene: TRBV29-1

CDR3aa: CSARREEETQYF
abundance: NA
d_gene: TRBD2
v_gene: TRBV20-1

CDR3aa: CSARELAGGSNEQFF
abundance: few
d_gene: TRBD2
v_gene: TRBV20-1

CDR3aa: CASSQVGGSYEQYF
abundance: NA
d_gene: NA
v_gene: TRBV4-1

CDR3aa: CASSQDLLSSGHF
abundance: NA
d_gene: NA
v_gene: TRBV4-2

CDR3aa: CSARDPRQVDTQYF
abundance: few
d_gene: NA
v_gene: TRBV20-1

CDR3aa: CASSLQDSNYGYTF
abundance: NA
d_gene: NA
v_gene: TRBV5-1

CDR3aa: CASSLFDRDSNEQFF
abundance: NA
d_gene: TRBD1
v_gene: TRBV5-5

CDR3aa: CSVEAPGAGWAYNEQFF
abundance: few
d_gene: TRBD2
v_gene: TRBV29-1

CDR3aa: CSASAPGGRRSTDTQYF
abundance: once
d_gene: NA
v_gene: TRBV20-1

CDR3aa: CSVASSDNQETQYF
abundance: NA
d_gene: NA
v_gene: TRBV29-1

CDR3aa: CASSLGGRGNIQYF
abundance: once
d_gene: NA
v_gene: TRBV5-1

CDR3aa: CASSTGQGANVEQFF
abundance: NA
d_gene: TRBD1
v_gene: TRBV11-3

CDR3aa: CASSYKRGISYEQYF
abundance: NA
d_gene: TRBD2
v_gene: TRBV6-2/TRBV6-3

CDR3aa: CASSMGLAGRGREQFF
abundance: few
d_gene: TRBD2
v_gene: TRBV7-3

CDR3aa: CASSLRAPYEQYF
abundance: few
d_gene: NA
v_gene: TRBV12-3/TRBV12-4

CDR3aa: CASSHDSLGVGNSYNEQFF
abundance: NA
d_gene: NA
v_gene: TRBV2

CDR3aa: CATSESAGTDTQYF
abundance: NA
d_gene: NA
v_gene: TRBV24-1

CDR3aa: CATSDTETQFF
abundance: NA
d_gene: NA
v_gene: TRBV24-1

CDR3aa: CASSLGVAAGGADTQYF
abundance: few
d_gene: TRBD2
v_gene: TRBV12-3/TRBV12-4

CDR3aa: CASSLETGGYMNTEAFF
abundance: NA
d_gene: NA
v_gene: TRBV7-2

CDR3aa: CASSFWTGDTEQYF
abundance: few
d_gene: TRBD1
v_gene: TRBV6-5

CDR3aa: CSVDTLRTTSGVPETQYF
abundance: NA
d_gene: TRBD2
v_gene: TRBV29-1

CDR3aa: CASSLLGGTQETQYF
abundance: few
d_gene: NA
v_gene: TRBV11-2

CDR3aa: CSASARANTEAFF
abundance: NA
d_gene: NA
v_gene: TRBV20-1

CDR3aa: CASTVSPTGEEDEQFF
abundance: NA
d_gene: NA
v_gene: TRBV7-9

CDR3aa: CASSDFMERGSNEQYF
abundance: NA
d_gene: TRBD2
v_gene: TRBV6-1

CDR3aa: CASSGPSQLAGEKYF
abundance: NA
d_gene: TRBD2
v_gene: TRBV6-1

CDR3aa: CASSQDRKSRPGEAFF
abundance: NA
d_gene: NA
v_gene: TRBV4-3

CDR3aa: CASSPSGDRVYGYTF
abundance: NA
d_gene: TRBD1
v_gene: TRBV12-3/TRBV12-4

CDR3aa: CASSLPGTSGRKGTDTQYF
abundance: once
d_gene: TRBD2
v_gene: TRBV7-8

CDR3aa: CASSFSLNTPLFF
abundance: NA
d_gene: NA
v_gene: TRBV7-3

CDR3aa: CSDMQETQYF
abundance: NA
d_gene: NA
v_gene: TRBV29-1

CDR3aa: CASRQGGTGAFF
abundance: NA
d_gene: NA
v_gene: TRBV12-3/TRBV12-4